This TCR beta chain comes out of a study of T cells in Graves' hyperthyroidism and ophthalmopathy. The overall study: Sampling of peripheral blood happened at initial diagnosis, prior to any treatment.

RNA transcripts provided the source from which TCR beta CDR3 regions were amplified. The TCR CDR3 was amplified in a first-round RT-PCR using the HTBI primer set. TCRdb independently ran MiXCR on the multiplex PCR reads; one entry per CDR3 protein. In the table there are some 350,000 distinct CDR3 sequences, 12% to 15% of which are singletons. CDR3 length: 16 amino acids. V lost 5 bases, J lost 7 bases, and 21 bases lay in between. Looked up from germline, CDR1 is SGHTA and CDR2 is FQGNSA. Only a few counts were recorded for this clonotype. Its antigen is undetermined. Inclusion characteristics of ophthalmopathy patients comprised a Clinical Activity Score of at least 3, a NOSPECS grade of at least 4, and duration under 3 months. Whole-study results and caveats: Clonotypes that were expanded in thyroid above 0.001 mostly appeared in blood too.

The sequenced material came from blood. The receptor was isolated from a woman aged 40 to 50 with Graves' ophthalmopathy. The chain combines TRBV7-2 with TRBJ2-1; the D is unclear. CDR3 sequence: CASSPYRSGKINEQFF. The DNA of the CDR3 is TGTGCCAGCAGCCCTTATCGGAGTGGAAAGATTAATGAGCAGTTCTTC.